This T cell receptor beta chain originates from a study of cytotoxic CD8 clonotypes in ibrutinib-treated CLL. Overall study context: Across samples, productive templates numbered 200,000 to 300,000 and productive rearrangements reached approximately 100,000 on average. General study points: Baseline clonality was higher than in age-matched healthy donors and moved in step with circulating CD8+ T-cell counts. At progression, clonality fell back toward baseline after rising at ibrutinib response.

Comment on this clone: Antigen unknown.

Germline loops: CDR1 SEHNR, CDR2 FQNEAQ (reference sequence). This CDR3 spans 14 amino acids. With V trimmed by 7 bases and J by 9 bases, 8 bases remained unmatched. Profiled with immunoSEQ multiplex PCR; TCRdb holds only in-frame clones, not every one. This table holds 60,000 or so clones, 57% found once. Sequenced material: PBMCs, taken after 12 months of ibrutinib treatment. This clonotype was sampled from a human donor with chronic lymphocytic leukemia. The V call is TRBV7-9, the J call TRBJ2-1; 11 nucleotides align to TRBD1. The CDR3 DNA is TGTGCCAGCACAAAGGGACAGGGGGTCGGTGAGCAGTTCTTC. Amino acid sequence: CASTKGQGVGEQFF.